Listed below are T cell receptor beta chains from one sample, sequenced in a study of shared clonotypes between healthy human individuals. The protocol was immunoSEQ multiplex PCR, while the TCRdb copy is restricted to in-frame clones and leaves out a portion. There are some 580,000 clones in the sample; 98% occur only once, and 0.25% to 0.35% lies in the top ten. The sequencing sample was made of naive CD8+ T cells sorted from blood. The source of these receptors is a man aged 25 to 45 in good health. The CDR3 runs from the conserved cysteine through the conserved F or W. The D gene is left open where the match is weak. Some rows have no size entry. The others give once, few or many, or a class for an expanded clone.

D: -; size: -; length: 14; V: TRBV29-1; J: TRBJ2-3; DNA: TGCAGCGTTGCGGGGGAGTGGAGCACAGATACGCAGTATTTT; CDR3: CSVAGEWSTDTQYF
D: -; size: -; length: 13; V: TRBV9; J: TRBJ2-1; DNA: TGTGCCAGCAGCGTAGGATATAGTAATGAGCAGTTCTTC; CDR3: CASSVGYSNEQFF
D: TRBD2; size: -; length: 18; V: TRBV9; J: TRBJ2-5; DNA: TGTGCCAGCAGCCCCAGCGGGCTAGCGGACGGTATGGGAGAGACCCAGTACTTC; CDR3: CASSPSGLADGMGETQYF
D: -; size: -; length: 15; V: TRBV6-1; J: TRBJ2-5; DNA: TGTGCCAGCAGCCGGGACTCGTGGGTCCAAGAGACCCAGTACTTC; CDR3: CASSRDSWVQETQYF
D: TRBD1; size: -; length: 12; V: TRBV27; J: TRBJ2-1; DNA: TGTGCCAGCAGTGGGACAGGGTATGAGCAGTTCTTC; CDR3: CASSGTGYEQFF
D: -; size: -; length: 12; V: TRBV7-9; J: TRBJ2-1; DNA: TGTGCCAGCAGCTTAACAGGGTATGAGCAGTTCTTC; CDR3: CASSLTGYEQFF
D: -; size: -; length: 15; V: TRBV18; J: TRBJ2-3; DNA: TGTGCCAGCTCGCCCGGAATGAGTGTGGGAGATACGCAGTATTTT; CDR3: CASSPGMSVGDTQYF
D: -; size: -; length: 15; V: TRBV9; J: TRBJ2-1; DNA: TGTGCCAGCAGCGTCTACCCAACCCGAGGCAATGAGCAGTTCTTC; CDR3: CASSVYPTRGNEQFF
D: TRBD2; size: -; length: 15; V: TRBV5-4; J: TRBJ2-1; DNA: TGTGCCAGCAGCTCCCTAGCGGGAGGATCAAATGAGCAGTTCTTC; CDR3: CASSSLAGGSNEQFF
D: TRBD2; size: -; length: 16; V: TRBV15; J: TRBJ2-7; DNA: TGTGCCACCAGCGAGGGACTAGCGGGGGACTCCTACGAGCAGTACTTC; CDR3: CATSEGLAGDSYEQYF
D: -; size: -; length: 14; V: TRBV6-1; J: TRBJ2-7; DNA: TGTGCCAGCACAGCACTTACGGGGGCCTACGAGCAGTACTTC; CDR3: CASTALTGAYEQYF
D: -; size: -; length: 13; V: TRBV4-3; J: TRBJ1-3; DNA: TGCGCCAGCAGCCAAGAAACAGAAAACACCATATATTTT; CDR3: CASSQETENTIYF
D: -; size: -; length: 17; V: TRBV11-3; J: TRBJ2-3; DNA: TGTGCCAGCAGCTTAGGTTTTAGCGGCTACGGAAGAGATACGCAGTATTTT; CDR3: CASSLGFSGYGRDTQYF
D: -; size: -; length: 14; V: TRBV28; J: TRBJ2-2; DNA: TGTGCCAGCAGTTACTTCGCGAACACCGGGGAGCTGTTTTTT; CDR3: CASSYFANTGELFF
D: TRBD2; size: -; length: 15; V: TRBV5-1; J: TRBJ2-1; DNA: TGCGCCAGCAGCTGGCTTAGCGGGAGTGGCAATGAGCAGTTCTTC; CDR3: CASSWLSGSGNEQFF
D: -; size: -; length: 15; V: TRBV11-2; J: TRBJ1-3; DNA: TGTGCCAGCAGCGCCCCGGGACATGCTGGAAACACCATATATTTT; CDR3: CASSAPGHAGNTIYF
D: -; size: once; length: 17; V: TRBV4-1; J: TRBJ1-2; DNA: TGCGCCAGCAGCCAAGATCTCGCGGGGCTGGACAAAGCGGGCTACACCTTC; CDR3: CASSQDLAGLDKAGYTF
D: -; size: once; length: 14; V: TRBV6-5; J: TRBJ2-7; DNA: TGTGCCAGCAGTTACCTCGGACAGTCCTACGAGCAGTACTTC; CDR3: CASSYLGQSYEQYF